These 9 T cell receptor beta chains came from one sample sequenced in a study of blood T cell repertoires in COVID-19. Profiled with immunoSEQ multiplex PCR; TCRdb holds only in-frame clones, not every one. The table shows 170,000 or so clones, with 90% to 95% occurring only once. The sequencing sample was made of peripheral blood. The source of these receptors is a middle-aged man with acute or convalescent COVID-19.

The chain uses TRBV5-1 and TRBJ1-1, with 9 positions matching TRBD1. Germline V lookup: CDR1 SGHRS, CDR2 YFSETQ. CDR3 size: 14 residues. V lost 3 bases and J lost 4; bases outside the gene matches: 4. The CDR3 protein is CASSWGTGTTEAFF. DNA for the CDR3: TGCGCCAGCAGCTGGGGGACAGGGACCACTGAAGCTTTCTTT.

The chain employs TRBV4-3 and TRBJ1-2, with a possible D match to TRBD1 (5 bases). The CDR3 extends over 16 amino acids. CDR1 and CDR2 (germline): LGHNA, YSLEER. Trimming removed 5 bases from V and 4 bases from J, with 20 bases in between. CDR3 in amino acids: CASSWADSRRAYGYTF. DNA for the CDR3: TGCGCCAGCAGCTGGGCTGACAGTAGAAGAGCCTATGGCTACACCTTC.

The chain's CDR3 is CASSFRDRGTGELFF. CDR3 DNA: TGTGCCAGCAGCTTCCGGGACAGGGGAACCGGGGAGCTGTTTTTT. V is TRBV5-6 and J is TRBJ2-2; 10 bases align to TRBD1. This CDR3 comprises 15 residues. Germline CDR1 is SGHDT and CDR2 is YYEEEE. With V trimmed by 2 bases and J by 5 bases, 3 bases remained unmatched.

The V and J genes are TRBV9 and TRBJ2-1; 11 positions match TRBD1. Per germline, CDR1 SGDLS and CDR2 YYNGEE. The CDR3 loop spans 14 amino acids. The V and J ends lost 3 bases and 7 bases, in that order; junction bases with no gene match: 3. The CDR3: CASSAGTGGNEQFF. DNA of the CDR3: TGTGCCAGCAGCGCCGGGACAGGGGGTAATGAGCAGTTCTTC.

The chain recombines TRBV7-2 with TRBJ1-2; TRBD1 matches 10 bases. Germline CDR1 SGHTA, CDR2 FQGNSA. The CDR3 runs 15 residues. V lost 4 bases, J lost 3 bases, and 5 bases stayed unmatched. The CDR3 DNA sequence: TGTGCCAGCAGCTCCACCGGGACAGGGGACTATGGCTACACCTTC. Translation gives CASSSTGTGDYGYTF.

V and J are TRBV5-6 and TRBJ1-2, with D possibly matching TRBD1 (6 bases). Trimming took off 0 bases at V and 5 bases at J, with 11 bases between the two ends. Germline CDR1 reads SGHDT; CDR2 reads YYEEEE. The CDR3 contains 14 residues. CDR3 DNA: TGTGCCAGCAGCTTGGTCAGGGGCGCTTATGGCTACACCTTC. Protein sequence: CASSLVRGAYGYTF.

This clone was observed a single time. The V call is TRBV13, the J call TRBJ1-6; 10 nucleotides align to TRBD1. Germline V gene lookup returns CDR1 PRHDT and CDR2 FYEKMQ (reference sequence). The CDR3 covers 19 residues. V shed 10 bases, J shed 6 bases, and the junction held 21 bases outside the gene matches. CDR3 sequence (DNA): TGTGCCAACCTACCCCCGGGACAGGGGCTTTCTCCTGGTAATTCACCCCTCCACTTT. It specifies CANLPPGQGLSPGNSPLHF.

The chain uses TRBV5-4 and TRBJ2-3, with 10 bases fitting TRBD2. The CDR3 runs 15 residues. V lost 4 bases, J lost 5 bases, and 7 bases stayed unmatched. Germline CDR1 reads SGHNT; CDR2 reads YYREEE (reference sequence). Here the CDR3 reads CASSPSGGAGDTQYF. The CDR3 DNA reads as TGTGCCAGCAGCCCCAGCGGGGGGGCTGGAGATACGCAGTATTTT.

The V call is TRBV27, the J call TRBJ1-5, with D possibly being TRBD1 (5 bases). V was trimmed by 5 bases and J by 0 bases, leaving 8 bases between them. Germline lookup yields CDR1 MNHEY and CDR2 SMNVEV (reference sequence). This CDR3 has 14 residues. CDR3 sequence: CASSRQLSNQPQHF. In DNA form, the CDR3 reads TGTGCCAGCAGTCGACAGCTTAGCAATCAGCCCCAGCATTTT.